Below are 30 T cell receptor beta chains sequenced from a single sample in a study of shared clonotypes between healthy human individuals. Naive-designated CD8 cells lacked CD45RO, were positively enriched for CCR7, and omitted terminally differentiated effector memory CD45RA+ cells. The table came from immunoSEQ multiplex PCR; TCRdb's copy has only in-frame clones and leaves some out. The sample lists about 2.1 million clones; just under 95% were seen once. Sequencing was performed on naive CD8+ T cells from PBMCs. Receptor source: a young man in good health. Some clones in this sample may be carry-over from other donors' samples.

V and J are TRBV10-1 and TRBJ1-3; D remains unclear. V lost 0 bases and J 4 bases, leaving 4 bases between the germline ends. Looked up from germline, CDR1 is WNHNN and CDR2 is SYGVQD (reference sequence). The CDR3 has 13 amino acids. The CDR3 loop is CASSESRGNTIYF. CDR3 in DNA: TGCGCCAGCAGTGAGTCGAGGGGAAACACCATATATTTT.

This sequence joins TRBV19 and TRBJ2-7; D is unresolved. CDR1 LNHDA and CDR2 SQIVND come from the germline V gene (reference sequence). Trimming pared 6 bases from V and 7 bases from J, leaving 10 bases between. This CDR3 contains 11 residues. CDR3 amino acids: CASSSPVEQYF. As DNA, the CDR3 is TGTGCCAGTAGCAGCCCCGTGGAGCAGTACTTC. The complete variable domain, with remaining parts taken from reference TRBV19 and TRBJ2-7, reads DGGITQSPKYLFRKEGQNVTLSCEQNLNHDAMYWYRQDPGQGLRLIYYSQIVNDFQKGDIAEGYSVSREKKESFPLTVTSAQKNPTAFYLCASSSPVEQYFGPGTRLTVT.

This rearrangement joins TRBV6-1 to TRBJ2-1; D is uncertain. Trimming cost V 10 bases and J 14 bases, with 15 bases left between them. CDR1 MNHNS and CDR2 SASEGT come from the germline V gene. The CDR3 has 10 residues. CDR3 loop: CANPVWRKFF. The CDR3 DNA reads as TGTGCCAACCCCGTGTGGCGCAAGTTCTTC.

The gene calls are TRBV29-1 and TRBJ2-1; 8 bases match TRBD1. Per germline, CDR1 SQVTM and CDR2 ANQGSEA. CDR3 size: 12 residues. V gave up 7 bases and J gave up 4 bases; unmatched junction bases: 3. The CDR3 sequence: CSAGDRYNEQFF. Here the CDR3 DNA reads TGCAGCGCCGGGGACAGGTACAATGAGCAGTTCTTC.

The V and J genes are TRBV7-8 and TRBJ2-3, with D unresolved. Trimming pared 5 bases from V and 2 bases from J, leaving 5 bases between. The length of the CDR3 is 12 residues. Germline V lookup: CDR1 SGHVS, CDR2 FQNEAQ. The chain's CDR3 is CASSTPTDTQYF. CDR3 DNA: TGTGCCAGCAGCACCCCCACAGATACGCAGTATTTT.

This chain links TRBV9 with TRBJ2-3; 7 positions agree with TRBD2. The CDR3 length is 15 residues. The V and J ends lost 4 bases and 2 bases, in that order; junction bases with no gene match: 7. Germline-derived CDR1 and CDR2 are SGDLS and YYNGEE. CDR3 sequence (DNA): TGTGCCAGCAGCACCCGACTAGCTGACACAGATACGCAGTATTTT. Amino acids: CASSTRLADTDTQYF.

This clone occurred once. This chain links TRBV20-1 with TRBJ2-1, with D maybe TRBD2 (6 bases). Deletions cut 6 bases from V and 9 bases from J, with 12 bases between. This CDR3 contains 11 residues. Germline CDR1 is DFQATT and CDR2 is SNEGSKA (reference sequence). CDR3 coding DNA: TGCAGTGCCAGACTAGTGCCTGAGCAGTTCTTC. Translated, it gives CSARLVPEQFF.

The chain links TRBV6-6 to TRBJ2-2, with 9 bases identical to TRBD1. Germline V gene lookup returns CDR1 MNHNY and CDR2 SVGAGI (reference sequence). CDR3 size: 13 residues. V lost 7 bases to trimming and J lost 7 bases; unmatched junction nucleotides: 4. CDR3: CASTTGGNGELFF. The CDR3 DNA reads as TGTGCCAGCACCACAGGGGGCAACGGGGAGCTGTTTTTT.

The chain recombines TRBV19 with TRBJ2-3; the D gene is possibly TRBD2 (6 bases). The CDR3 totals 13 residues. Trimming cost V 4 bases and J 6 bases, with 11 bases left between them. CDR1 is LNHDA and CDR2 is SQIVND in the germline V gene (reference sequence). CDR3 region: CASSTRREDTQYF. As DNA, the CDR3 is TGTGCCAGTAGTACCCGGAGGGAGGATACGCAGTATTTT.

This chain connects TRBV9 to TRBJ2-5; D remains ambiguous. The CDR3 length is 13 residues. Per germline, CDR1 SGDLS and CDR2 YYNGEE. V gave up 3 bases and J gave up 0 bases, with 6 bases separating them. The chain's CDR3 is CASSAKYQETQYF. For the CDR3, the DNA is TGTGCCAGCAGCGCGAAGTACCAAGAGACCCAGTACTTC.

The chain couples TRBV27 to TRBJ2-3, with 8 bases lining up with TRBD1. The CDR3 sequence is 17 residues long. Germline loops: CDR1 MNHEY, CDR2 SMNVEV (reference sequence). With 0 bases clipped from V and 1 base from J, the junction kept 6 bases outside the gene matches. As DNA, the CDR3 is TGTGCCAGCAGTTTATCGGGGTCGACAGGGGGCACAGATACGCAGTATTTT. Its protein product is CASSLSGSTGGTDTQYF.

V and J are TRBV4-2 and TRBJ2-7; the D gene could be TRBD1 or TRBD2 (6 bases each). Trimming pared 4 bases from V and 9 bases from J, leaving 28 bases between. Germline V gene lookup returns CDR1 LGHNA and CDR2 YNFKEQ. CDR3 length: 17 residues. The CDR3 spells CASSPQEGDSGAWGQYF. The CDR3 DNA sequence: TGTGCCAGCAGCCCCCAAGAGGGGGATAGCGGAGCGTGGGGGCAGTACTTC.

V and J are TRBV7-9 and TRBJ2-1; D is ambiguous. The CDR3 runs to 14 residues. V dropped 2 bases and J dropped 6 bases, with 11 bases sitting between them. Germline CDR1 is SEHNR and CDR2 is FQNEAQ (reference sequence). In nucleotides, the CDR3 is TGTGCCAGCAGCTTACCCCAAAGACGCAATGAGCAGTTCTTC. This sequence encodes CASSLPQRRNEQFF.

This rearrangement joins TRBV28 to TRBJ1-5, with a tentative D call TRBD1 (5 bases). Germline-derived CDR1 and CDR2 are MDHEN and SYDVKM. V was clipped by 1 base and J by 0 bases, with 16 bases between them. The CDR3 contains 18 residues. For the CDR3, the DNA is TGTGCCAGCAGTTTATTTTTGCGGGGGGGTTATAGCAATCAGCCCCAGCATTTT. Protein: CASSLFLRGGYSNQPQHF.

The chain combines TRBV5-1 with TRBJ2-1; TRBD2 matches at 12 bases. The CDR3 is 15 amino acids. Looked up from germline, CDR1 is SGHRS and CDR2 is YFSETQ. Germline trimming cut 5 bases from V and 6 bases from J; bases unmatched to any gene: 6. The CDR3 protein is CASRSSSGRANEQFF. The CDR3 DNA sequence: TGCGCCAGCAGGTCGTCTAGCGGGAGGGCCAATGAGCAGTTCTTC.

This clone was counted once. The rearrangement links TRBV18 to TRBJ2-7; D assignment may be TRBD1 or TRBD2 (6 bases each). The CDR3 is 13 residues long. CDR1 and CDR2 (germline): KGHSH, LQKENI. V was pared by 3 bases and J by 5 bases, with 11 bases between. The CDR3, as DNA: TGTGCCAGCTCACCGGGGGGCACTAACGAGCAGTACTTC. Its protein is CASSPGGTNEQYF.

For the CDR3, the DNA is TGCAGCGGGGCCATAGGGGACACCTCCTACGAGCAGTACTTC. Translated: CSGAIGDTSYEQYF. The chain joins TRBV29-1 to TRBJ2-7, with D possibly TRBD1 on 6 matching bases. The length of the CDR3 is 14 residues. Trimming pared 7 bases from V and 0 bases from J, leaving 16 bases between. Germline loops: CDR1 SQVTM, CDR2 ANQGSEA.

A remark on this clone: At the DNA level, this CDR3 is encoded by other sequences in the same sample as well. The chain links TRBV19 to TRBJ1-1; weak D call: TRBD1 (5 bases). With 3 bases removed from V and 6 bases from J, the gap between germline ends came to 8 bases. The CDR3 has 12 residues. The germline V gene has CDR1 LNHDA and CDR2 SQIVND (reference sequence). Written as DNA, the CDR3 is TGTGCCAGTAGTATTGGGGCAGCTGAAGCTTTCTTT. Translation: CASSIGAAEAFF.

The genes are TRBV27 and TRBJ2-7, with a tentative D call TRBD2 (6 bases). V lost 3 bases to trimming and J lost 3 bases, with 12 bases between them. The V gene's germline CDR1 is MNHEY and CDR2 SMNVEV (reference sequence). This CDR3 contains 14 residues. CDR3 coding DNA: TGTGCCAGCAGTTTCCGGGACTCCGGCTACGAGCAGTACTTC. Protein product: CASSFRDSGYEQYF.

This chain links TRBV27 with TRBJ2-1; 8 nucleotides align to TRBD2. Germline V gene sequence: CDR1 MNHEY, CDR2 SMNVEV (reference sequence). The length of the CDR3 is 18 residues. Trimming at V came to 2 bases and at J to 4 bases, leaving 13 bases not matched to a gene. As DNA, the CDR3 is TGTGCCAGCAGTTTACTAGGACTAGCCTCCCCTCTTTACAATGAGCAGTTCTTC. Its protein product is CASSLLGLASPLYNEQFF.

In its sample, this clone was seen once. This chain joins TRBV5-6 and TRBJ2-7; 9 bases line up with TRBD1. The junction had 5 bases not matched to a gene; V was cut back by 3 bases and J by 1 base. CDR3 length equals 15 residues. The germline V gene encodes CDR1 SGHDT and CDR2 YYEEEE. The CDR3 here is CASSSGQGLSYEQYF. The DNA for the CDR3 is TGTGCCAGCAGCTCGGGACAGGGCCTTTCCTACGAGCAGTACTTC.

CDR3 sequence reads: CASQKETYTEAFF. CDR3 sequence (DNA): TGCGCCTCCCAAAAGGAAACTTACACTGAAGCTTTCTTT. The chain employs TRBV10-2 and TRBJ1-1; no reliable D call. Germline V CDR1 and CDR2: WSHSY, SAAADI. This CDR3 contains 13 residues. Between the trimmed V and J ends, which lost 11 bases and 3 bases, there was a span of 16 bases.

Notes on this clone: The junction departs from the called germline gene at one end, perhaps through a read error. The rearrangement joins TRBV2 to TRBJ1-1; D remains unclear. Looked up from germline, CDR1 is SNHLY and CDR2 is FYNNEI. The CDR3 is 14 residues long. The CDR3, as DNA: TGTGCCAGCACGCTGGGTCCCAGGAACGCTGAAGCTTTCTTT. Its translation is CASTLGPRNAEAFF.

The chain uses TRBV9 and TRBJ2-7; a weak D match, TRBD1 (7 bases). This CDR3 is 15 amino acids long. The germline CDR1 and CDR2 sequences are SGDLS and YYNGEE. V was trimmed by 0 bases and J by 5 bases, leaving 15 bases between them. CDR3 amino acids: CASSVESGGSHEQYF. Here the CDR3 DNA reads TGTGCCAGCAGCGTAGAATCAGGGGGGTCACACGAGCAGTACTTC.

The table lists this clone with a count of one. The chain links TRBV2 to TRBJ1-1, with 10 bases matching TRBD1. J gave up 5 bases and V 8 bases, and 5 bases lay outside the gene matches. The CDR3 runs to 13 residues. Germline CDR1 is SNHLY and CDR2 is FYNNEI. The CDR3 DNA follows: TGTGCCAGCGGCGGGACAGGGGAAACTGAAGCTTTCTTT. Encoded protein: CASGGTGETEAFF.

The chain has TRBV6-5 and TRBJ2-1; D is perhaps TRBD2 (6 bases). V was shortened by 5 bases and J by 4 bases, with 15 bases between the two germline ends. Germline V gene data show CDR1 as MNHEY and CDR2 as SVGAGI. The CDR3 is 15 residues long. CDR3 sequence: CASSLERAPYNEQFF. The CDR3 nucleotides read TGTGCCAGCAGTCTCGAGCGGGCACCTTACAATGAGCAGTTCTTC.

The rearrangement joins TRBV7-8 to TRBJ2-6; the D gene is possibly TRBD2 (5 bases). This CDR3 is 16 amino acids long. The V end lost 1 base, the J end lost 4 bases, and 11 bases lay between the germline ends. Germline CDR1 and CDR2: SGHVS and FQNEAQ. The CDR3 loop reads CASSLDPGSGANVLTF. DNA for the CDR3: TGTGCCAGCAGCTTAGACCCGGGATCCGGGGCCAACGTCCTGACTTTC.

J is TRBJ2-1 and V is TRBV5-6; D not resolved. The CDR3 extends over 16 amino acids. The germline V gene has CDR1 SGHDT and CDR2 YYEEEE. Trimming removed 1 base from V and 1 base from J, with 12 bases in between. The CDR3: CASSLSRRRSYNEQFF. CDR3 DNA sequence: TGTGCCAGCAGCTTGTCCAGGCGAAGGTCCTACAATGAGCAGTTCTTC.

Comment on this clone: Other DNA sequences in the sample encode the same CDR3. V usage is TRBV27 and J usage is TRBJ1-5, with 7 bases lining up with TRBD1. V was clipped by 2 bases and J by 6 bases; unmatched bases: 1. The CDR3 extends over 13 amino acids. Per germline, CDR1 MNHEY and CDR2 SMNVEV (reference sequence). The CDR3 reads CASSLTGAQPQHF. CDR3 coding DNA: TGTGCCAGCAGTTTAACAGGGGCTCAGCCCCAGCATTTT.

This sequence joins TRBV29-1 and TRBJ2-1; 7 bases are shared with TRBD1. Germline CDR1 SQVTM, CDR2 ANQGSEA. The CDR3 consists of 13 residues. Losses at the gene ends were 3 bases for V and 4 bases for J; bases not matched to a gene: 3. CDR3 sequence reads: CSVETGRYNEQFF. Written as DNA, the CDR3 is TGCAGCGTTGAGACAGGGCGGTACAATGAGCAGTTCTTC.